This T cell receptor (beta chain) was found in a study of long-term antiretroviral therapy in people with HIV. Whole-study findings and limits: Dominating the repertoire at all time points were the clones that expanded before ART. ART adherence, viral resistance and therapy changes were not recorded. Post-ART samples showed increased diversity that remained below transplant donor control levels.

The libraries were made with immunoSEQ v3.0 at survey level. The assay was immunoSEQ multiplex PCR, and TCRdb's table has in-frame clones only and misses some. The repertoire holds 40,000 to 50,000 clones, about 94% seen once, with 2% to 2.5% in the top ten. Every donor had one or more pre-ART and two or more post-ART PBMC samples. Germline V gene sequence: CDR1 SQVTM, CDR2 ANQGSEA. V shed 7 bases and J shed 8 bases, with 15 bases lying between them. The CDR3 runs 12 residues. This clone was found once. What it binds is not known. This clonotype was sampled from a man aged 25-45 years with HIV. The input for sequencing was unsorted PBMCs, taken about 9.1 years after starting antiretroviral therapy. The chain is built from TRBV29-1 and TRBJ2-1; D ambiguous. The CDR3 region is CSGGGLSDEQFF. CDR3 in DNA: TGCAGCGGCGGTGGGCTATCGGATGAGCAGTTCTTC.